A selection of T cell receptor beta chains follows, all from one sample in a study of shared clonotypes between healthy human individuals. Method: immunoSEQ multiplex PCR; TCRdb's copy keeps in-frame clones and lacks some. The profile shows 1,100,000 or so clones, 78% of them singletons. Sequencing used memory CD4+ T cells from PBMCs. These TCRs come from a man younger than 35 in good health. Some clones in this sample may be carry-over from other donors' samples. Both conserved end residues are part of each CDR3.

>TRBV7-3
CASSLRLAGGNEQFF
>TRBV30
CAWSSGLAGLTGELFF
>TRBV18
CASSFTSGSADTQYF
>TRBV2
CASSGQMNTEAFF
>TRBV9
CASRGGRRNTGELFF
>TRBV5-1
CASSGGLSNTEAFF
>TRBV7-2
CASSLNPGYNEQFF
>TRBV15
CATSRDQGPTTSTDTQYF
>TRBV7-9
CASSLEGVRGTEAFF
>TRBV28
CASRVQGGELFF
>TRBV27
CASSLTDYTDTQYF
>TRBV19
CASSARQGLTSGANVLTF
>TRBV5-1
CASSLGGRSYNEQFF